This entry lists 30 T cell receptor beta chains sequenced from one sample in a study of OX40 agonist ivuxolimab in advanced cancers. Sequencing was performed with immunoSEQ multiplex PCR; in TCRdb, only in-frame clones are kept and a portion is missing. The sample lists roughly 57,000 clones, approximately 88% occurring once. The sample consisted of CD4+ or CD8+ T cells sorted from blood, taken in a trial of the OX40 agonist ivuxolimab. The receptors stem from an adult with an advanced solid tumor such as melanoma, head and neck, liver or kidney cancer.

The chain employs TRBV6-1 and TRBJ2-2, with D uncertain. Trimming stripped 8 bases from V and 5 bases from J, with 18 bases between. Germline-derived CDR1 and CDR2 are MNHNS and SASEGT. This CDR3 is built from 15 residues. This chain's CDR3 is CASSKGTSGTGELFF. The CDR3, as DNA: TGTGCCAGCTCAAAGGGCACCTCGGGTACCGGGGAGCTGTTTTTT.

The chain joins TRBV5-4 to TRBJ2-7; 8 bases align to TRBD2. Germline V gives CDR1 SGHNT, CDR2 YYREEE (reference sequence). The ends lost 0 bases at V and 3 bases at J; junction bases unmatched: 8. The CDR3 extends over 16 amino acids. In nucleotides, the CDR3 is TGTGCCAGCAGCTTGGGATTACGGGCGGGAGGCTACGAGCAGTACTTC. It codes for CASSLGLRAGGYEQYF.

DNA for the CDR3: TGTGCCAGCTCACCCGGACAGGGAGGTCTGGATGAGCAGTTCTTC. It encodes CASSPGQGGLDEQFF. The chain couples TRBV18 to TRBJ2-1; 8 positions match TRBD1. This CDR3 has 15 amino acids. The V segment lost 3 bases and the J segment 8 bases; nucleotides outside the gene matches: 9. Germline V CDR1 and CDR2: KGHSH, LQKENI.

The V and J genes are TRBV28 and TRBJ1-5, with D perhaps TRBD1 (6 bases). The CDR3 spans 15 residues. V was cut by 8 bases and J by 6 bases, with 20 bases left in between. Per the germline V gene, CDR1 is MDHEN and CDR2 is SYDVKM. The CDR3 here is CASAPGLSGVQPQHF. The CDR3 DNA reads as TGTGCCAGCGCCCCTGGCCTCTCAGGGGTTCAGCCCCAGCATTTT.

The CDR3 region is CASSPLGGVHNEQFF. CDR3 nucleotide sequence: TGCGCCAGCAGCCCTCTGGGGGGAGTCCACAATGAGCAGTTCTTC. This chain joins TRBV4-1 and TRBJ2-1, with D tentatively TRBD2 (6 bases). Trimming left V 4 bases short and J 5 bases short, with 15 bases between. The CDR3 contains 15 residues. The germline V gene encodes CDR1 MGHRA and CDR2 YSYEKL.

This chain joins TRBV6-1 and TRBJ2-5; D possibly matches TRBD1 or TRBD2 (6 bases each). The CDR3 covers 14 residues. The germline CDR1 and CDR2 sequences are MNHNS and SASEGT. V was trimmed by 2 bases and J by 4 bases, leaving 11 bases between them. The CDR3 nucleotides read TGTGCCAGCAGTGAATTCGGGGGCGGAGAGACCCAGTACTTC. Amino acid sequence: CASSEFGGGETQYF.

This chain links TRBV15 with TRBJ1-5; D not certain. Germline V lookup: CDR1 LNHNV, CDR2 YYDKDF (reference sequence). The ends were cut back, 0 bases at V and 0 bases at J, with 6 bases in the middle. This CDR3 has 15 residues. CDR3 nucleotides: TGTGCCACCAGCAGAGAGCGCTATAGCAATCAGCCCCAGCATTTT. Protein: CATSRERYSNQPQHF.

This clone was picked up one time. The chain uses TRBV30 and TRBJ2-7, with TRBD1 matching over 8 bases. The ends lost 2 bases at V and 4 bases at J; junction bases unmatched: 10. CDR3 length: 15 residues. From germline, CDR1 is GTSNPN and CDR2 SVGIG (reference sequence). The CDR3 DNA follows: TGTGCCTGGAGTCAGTGGGGGCAGGGGGCGTACGAGCAGTACTTC. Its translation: CAWSQWGQGAYEQYF.

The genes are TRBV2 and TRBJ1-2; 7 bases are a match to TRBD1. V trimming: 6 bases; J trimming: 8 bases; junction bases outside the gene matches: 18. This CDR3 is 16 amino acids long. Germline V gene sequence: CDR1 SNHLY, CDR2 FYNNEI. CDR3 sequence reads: CASRGGTTRQGYGYTF. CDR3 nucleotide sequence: TGTGCCAGCAGGGGGGGAACGACGCGACAGGGATACGGCTACACCTTC.

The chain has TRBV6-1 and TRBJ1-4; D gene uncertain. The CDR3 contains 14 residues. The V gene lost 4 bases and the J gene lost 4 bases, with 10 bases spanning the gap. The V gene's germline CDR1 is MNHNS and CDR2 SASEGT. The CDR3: CASSGRSLNEKLFF. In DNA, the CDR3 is TGTGCCAGCAGTGGGAGGAGCCTTAATGAAAAACTGTTTTTT.

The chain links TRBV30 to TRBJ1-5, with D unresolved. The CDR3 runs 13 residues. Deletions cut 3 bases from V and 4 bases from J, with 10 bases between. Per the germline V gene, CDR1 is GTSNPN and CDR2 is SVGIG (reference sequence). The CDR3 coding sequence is TGTGCCTGGAGCGATCTCCCAAATCAGCCCCAGCATTTT. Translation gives CAWSDLPNQPQHF.

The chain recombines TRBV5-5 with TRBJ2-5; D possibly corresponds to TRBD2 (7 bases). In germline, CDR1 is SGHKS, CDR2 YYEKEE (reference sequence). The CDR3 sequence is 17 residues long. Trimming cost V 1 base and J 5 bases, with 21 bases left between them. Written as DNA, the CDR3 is TGTGCCAGCAGCTTGAACCCTACGAGGGGGGGAGAGGAGACCCAGTACTTC. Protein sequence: CASSLNPTRGGEETQYF.

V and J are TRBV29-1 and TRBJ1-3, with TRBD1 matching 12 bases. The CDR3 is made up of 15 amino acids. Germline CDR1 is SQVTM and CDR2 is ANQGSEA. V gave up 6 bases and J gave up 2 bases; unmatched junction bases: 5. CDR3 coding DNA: TGCAGCGTGGGACAGGGGGCCCCGCCTGGAAACACCATATATTTT. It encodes CSVGQGAPPGNTIYF.

This CDR3 is CASSRQGTGELFF. CDR3 nucleotide sequence: TGTGCCAGCAGTAGACAGGGGACCGGGGAGCTGTTTTTT. The gene calls are TRBV2 and TRBJ2-2; TRBD1 aligns across 8 bases. With 5 bases clipped from V and 5 bases from J, the junction kept 1 base outside the gene matches. The CDR3 length is 13 residues. Germline loops: CDR1 SNHLY, CDR2 FYNNEI.

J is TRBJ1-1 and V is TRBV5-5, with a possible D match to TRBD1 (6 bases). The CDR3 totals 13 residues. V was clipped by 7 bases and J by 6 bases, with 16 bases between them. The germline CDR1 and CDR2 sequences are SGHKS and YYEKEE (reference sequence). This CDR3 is CASRQQGSAEAFF. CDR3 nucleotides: TGTGCCAGCCGACAGCAGGGGAGCGCTGAAGCTTTCTTT.

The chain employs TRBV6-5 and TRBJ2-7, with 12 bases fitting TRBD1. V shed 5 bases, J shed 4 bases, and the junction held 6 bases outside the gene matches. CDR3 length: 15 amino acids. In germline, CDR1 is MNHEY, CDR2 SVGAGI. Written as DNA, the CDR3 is TGTGCCAGCAGTAGGCCGGGACAGGGGGCTTACGAGCAGTACTTC. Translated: CASSRPGQGAYEQYF.

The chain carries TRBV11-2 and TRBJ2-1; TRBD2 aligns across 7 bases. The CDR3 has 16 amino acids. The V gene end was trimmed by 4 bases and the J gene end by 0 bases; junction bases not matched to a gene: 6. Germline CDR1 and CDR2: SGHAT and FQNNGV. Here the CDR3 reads CASSWGGCCSYNEQFF. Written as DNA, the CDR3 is TGTGCCAGCAGCTGGGGGGGGTGTTGCTCCTACAATGAGCAGTTCTTC.

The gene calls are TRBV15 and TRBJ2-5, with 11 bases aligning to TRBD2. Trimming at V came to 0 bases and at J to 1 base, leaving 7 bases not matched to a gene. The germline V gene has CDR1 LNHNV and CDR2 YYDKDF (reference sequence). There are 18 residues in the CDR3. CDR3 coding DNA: TGTGCCACCAGCAGAGATTACGGTAGCGGGAGGGCCCAAGAGACCCAGTACTTC. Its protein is CATSRDYGSGRAQETQYF.

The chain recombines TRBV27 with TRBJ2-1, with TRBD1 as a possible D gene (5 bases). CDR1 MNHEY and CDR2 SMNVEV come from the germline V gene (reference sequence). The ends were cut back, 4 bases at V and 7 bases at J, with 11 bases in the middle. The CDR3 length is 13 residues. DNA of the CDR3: TGTGCCAGCAGTTCCATCGACAGAAATGAGCAGTTCTTC. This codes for CASSSIDRNEQFF.

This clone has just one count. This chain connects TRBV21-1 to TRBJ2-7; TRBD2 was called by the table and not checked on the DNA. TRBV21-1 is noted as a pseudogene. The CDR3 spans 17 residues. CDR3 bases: TGTGCCAGCAGCTACCGACACCCGGGAGGGTTTTACTACGAGCAGTACTTC. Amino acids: CASSYRHPGGFYYEQYF.

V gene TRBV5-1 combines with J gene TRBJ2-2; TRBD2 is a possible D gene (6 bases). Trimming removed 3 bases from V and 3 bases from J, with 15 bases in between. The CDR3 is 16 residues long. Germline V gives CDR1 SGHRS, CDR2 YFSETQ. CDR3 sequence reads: CASSWRGGPDTGELFF. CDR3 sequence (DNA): TGCGCCAGCAGCTGGAGAGGAGGGCCCGACACCGGGGAGCTGTTTTTT.

CDR3 DNA sequence: TGTGCCAGCAGCCAATCCGTGTTAGGGGATACGCAGTATTTT. Protein sequence: CASSQSVLGDTQYF. This chain uses TRBV14 with TRBJ2-3; D gene unclear. CDR3 length equals 14 residues. Trimming removed 2 bases from V and 6 bases from J, with 12 bases in between. Germline V gene lookup returns CDR1 SGHDN and CDR2 FVKESK. Looking up the rest from reference TRBV14 and TRBJ2-3 gives the full variable domain: EAGVTQFPSHSVIEKGQTVTLRCDPISGHDNLYWYRRVMGKEIKFLLHFVKESKQDESGMPNNRFLAERTGGTYSTLKVQPAELEDSGVYFCASSQSVLGDTQYFGPGTRLTVL.

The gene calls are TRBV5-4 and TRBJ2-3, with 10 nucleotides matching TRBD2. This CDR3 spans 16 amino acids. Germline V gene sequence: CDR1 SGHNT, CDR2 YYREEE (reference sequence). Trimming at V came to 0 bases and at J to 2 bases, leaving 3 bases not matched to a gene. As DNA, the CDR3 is TGTGCCAGCAGCTTGGGGACTAGCGGACCCACAGATACGCAGTATTTT. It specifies CASSLGTSGPTDTQYF.

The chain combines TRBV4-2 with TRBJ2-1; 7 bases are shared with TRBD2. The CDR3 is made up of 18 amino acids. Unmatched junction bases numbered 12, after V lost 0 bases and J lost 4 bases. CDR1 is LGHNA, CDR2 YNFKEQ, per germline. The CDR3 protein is CASSQDPSGDLPYNEQFF. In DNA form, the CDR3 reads TGTGCCAGCAGCCAAGATCCTAGCGGAGACCTCCCTTACAATGAGCAGTTCTTC.

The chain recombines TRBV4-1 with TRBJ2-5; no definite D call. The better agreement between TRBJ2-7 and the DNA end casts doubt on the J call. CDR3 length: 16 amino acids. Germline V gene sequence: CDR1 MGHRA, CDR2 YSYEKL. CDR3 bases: TGCGCCAGCAGCCAGGGCCCCGCTGGCGGCTCCTACGAGCAGTACTTC. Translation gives CASSQGPAGGSYEQYF.

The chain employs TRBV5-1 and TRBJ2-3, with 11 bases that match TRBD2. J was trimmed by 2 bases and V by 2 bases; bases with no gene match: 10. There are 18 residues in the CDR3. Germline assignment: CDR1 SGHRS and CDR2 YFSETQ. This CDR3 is CASSFGTSGNTYTDTQYF. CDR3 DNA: TGCGCCAGCAGCTTTGGGACTAGCGGCAATACCTACACAGATACGCAGTATTTT.

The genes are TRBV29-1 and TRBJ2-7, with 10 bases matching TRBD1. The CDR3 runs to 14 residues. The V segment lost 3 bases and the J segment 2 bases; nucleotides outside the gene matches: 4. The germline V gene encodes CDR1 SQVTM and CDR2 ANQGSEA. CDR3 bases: TGCAGCGTTGATGGCGGGACAGGGGCCTACGAGCAGTACTTC. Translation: CSVDGGTGAYEQYF.

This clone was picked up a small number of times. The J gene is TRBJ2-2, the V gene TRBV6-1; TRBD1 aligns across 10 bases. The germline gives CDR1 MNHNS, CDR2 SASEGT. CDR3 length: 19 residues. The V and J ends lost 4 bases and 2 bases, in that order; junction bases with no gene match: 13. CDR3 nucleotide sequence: TGTGCCAGCAGTGCTCGGGACAGGGGAAAGCAGCTTAACACCGGGGAGCTGTTTTTT. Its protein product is CASSARDRGKQLNTGELFF.

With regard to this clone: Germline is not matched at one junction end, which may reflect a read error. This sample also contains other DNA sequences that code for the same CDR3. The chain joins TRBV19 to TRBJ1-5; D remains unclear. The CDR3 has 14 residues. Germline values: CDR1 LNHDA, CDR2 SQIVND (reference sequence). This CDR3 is CASSRQNSNQPQHF. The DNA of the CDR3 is TGTGCCAGTAGTCGACAAAATAGCAACCAGCCCCAGCATTTT.

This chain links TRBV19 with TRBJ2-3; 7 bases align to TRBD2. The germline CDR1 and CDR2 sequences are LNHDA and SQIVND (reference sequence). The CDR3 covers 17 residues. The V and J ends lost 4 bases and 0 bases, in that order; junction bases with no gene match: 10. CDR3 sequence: CASSTRPTSRSTDTQYF. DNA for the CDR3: TGTGCCAGTAGTACCCGGCCGACTAGCAGAAGCACAGATACGCAGTATTTT.